These 9 T cell receptor beta chains came from one sample sequenced in a study of spatial heterogeneity in lung cancer. Whole-study results and caveats: Counts of expanded intratumoral alpha and beta TCRs tracked tumor mutation counts.

TCRdb recomputed calls from the 5' RACE reads with MiXCR, one row per CDR3 protein. Of fewer than 7,500 distinct CDR3 sequences in the sample, roughly 15% were seen once. The time point is: sample taken at primary tumor resection. These receptors have no known antigen. Here the sequenced sample was lung tumor tissue, taken at surgery. Source of these receptors: a male donor with early-stage non-small cell lung cancer.

This clonotype was found many times. The chain recombines TRBV10-3 with TRBJ2-7; 11 nucleotides align to TRBD1. V lost 0 bases to trimming and J lost 5 bases; unmatched junction nucleotides: 3. The CDR3 extends over 15 amino acids. Germline CDR1 and CDR2: ENHRY and SYGVKD. CDR3 sequence reads: CAISESMDRGHEQYF. The CDR3, as DNA: TGTGCCATCAGTGAGTCGATGGACAGGGGGCACGAGCAGTACTTC.

By share of the sample, this clonotype is medium-sized (0.01 to 0.1%). The chain employs TRBV10-2 and TRBJ2-1, with TRBD2 as a possible D gene (5 bases). V was shortened by 8 bases and J by 0 bases, with 8 bases between the two germline ends. Germline V lookup: CDR1 WSHSY, CDR2 SAAADI. The CDR3 has 13 amino acids. The CDR3 sequence is CASGRDSYNEQFF. CDR3 DNA: TGCGCCAGCGGACGGGACTCCTACAATGAGCAGTTCTTC.

This clonotype ranks as medium-sized. CDR3 residues: CSASKQHEAFF. CDR3 bases: TGCAGTGCTAGTAAACAGCATGAAGCTTTCTTT. J is TRBJ1-1 and V is TRBV20-1, with D hard to call. The V gene lost 3 bases and the J gene lost 7 bases, with 9 bases spanning the gap. Germline CDR1 DFQATT, CDR2 SNEGSKA (reference sequence). CDR3 size: 11 residues.

Judged by abundance, this clonotype is medium-sized. J is TRBJ2-5 and V is TRBV24-1; no reliable D call. Germline V gives CDR1 KGHDR, CDR2 SFDVKD. The CDR3 contains 14 residues. V lost 4 bases and J 5 bases, leaving 13 bases between the germline ends. CDR3 in amino acids: CATSEAGSRETQYF. In DNA, the CDR3 is TGTGCCACCAGTGAGGCCGGGTCTCGGGAGACCCAGTACTTC.

With regard to this clonotype: The junction differs from germline at one of its ends, possibly a read error. The chain recombines TRBV7-2 with TRBJ2-5; 9 bases agree with TRBD2. The CDR3 sequence is 14 residues long. CDR1 SGHTA and CDR2 FQGNSA come from the germline V gene. Written as DNA, the CDR3 is TGTGCCAGCAGCCTAGCGGGGAACCAAGAGACCCAGTACTTC. Translating it yields CASSLAGNQETQYF. The full variable domain, its missing parts supplied by reference TRBV7-2 and TRBJ2-5, is GAGVSQSPSNKVTEKGKDVELRCDPISGHTALYWYRQSLGQGLEFLIYFQGNSAPDKSGLPSDRFSAERTGGSVSTLTIQRTQQEDSAVYLCASSLAGNQETQYFGPGTRLLVL.

This clonotype is classed as medium-sized. The chain links TRBV27 to TRBJ2-1; D is ambiguous. CDR1 and CDR2 (germline): MNHEY, SMNVEV (reference sequence). This CDR3 contains 13 residues. The V gene lost 2 bases and the J gene lost 8 bases, with 10 bases spanning the gap. Here the CDR3 reads CASSLKDRDEQFF. For the CDR3, the DNA is TGTGCCAGCAGTTTAAAGGACCGGGATGAGCAGTTCTTC.

This clonotype was recorded at least ten times. Its ends do not fully match the called genes, so a read error is possible. The chain uses TRBV7-7 and TRBJ2-2; D is perhaps TRBD1 (5 bases). Germline CDR1 is SSHAT and CDR2 is FNYEAQ (reference sequence). The CDR3 sequence is 12 residues long. CDR3 protein: CASRDSTGELFF. Here the CDR3 DNA reads TGTGCTAGCAGGGATTCTACCGGGGAGCTGTTTTTT.

This clonotype is medium-sized (0.01 to 0.1%). The chain employs TRBV5-1 and TRBJ2-1; 9 bases align to TRBD2. Germline CDR1 is SGHRS and CDR2 is YFSETQ. The CDR3 sequence is 16 residues long. V was pared by 0 bases and J by 10 bases, with 11 bases of the junction left unmatched. The CDR3 nucleotides are TGCGCCAGCAGCTTGGTCGAACTAGCGGGCAAGTTAGAGCAGTTCTTC. Encoded protein: CASSLVELAGKLEQFF.

The chain employs TRBV6-5 and TRBJ1-1; D possibly corresponds to TRBD1 (5 bases). V lost 5 bases, J lost 3 bases, and 13 bases lay in between. The length of the CDR3 is 14 residues. Germline values: CDR1 MNHEY, CDR2 SVGAGI. The DNA of the CDR3 is TGTGCCAGCAGTCAAGACAGAGCTGACACTGAAGCTTTCTTT. The encoded protein is CASSQDRADTEAFF.